These 21 T cell receptor beta chains share one sample of origin, sequenced in a study of T-cell reconstitution after alpha-beta-depleted transplantation in children (dated by TCRdb to 2016 to 2017). Per the publication, the treatment or condition label means: allogeneic hematopoietic cell transplantation with graft depleted of TCRalphabeta T cells and CD19 B cells. The protocol used for the library was PCR. Sequenced using an Illumina HiSeq 2500. TCR library preparation used molecular barcoding, with unique molecular identifiers applied to normalize quantification of the TCRbeta repertoire. The raw public reads went through TCRdb reprocessing: fastp at Q25, MiXCR clone calling, in-frame beta chains kept. Identical CDR3 protein sequences are pooled into one entry, listed with their most common genes and DNA. Here the sample has 440,000 or so distinct CDR3 sequences; over 40% occur a single time. The top ten hold 27% of the sample.

This sample comprised PBMCs, obtained before TCRalphabeta/CD19-depleted stem cell transplant. The receptors shown here come from a girl under 10 years old with aplastic anemia, due to receive a stem cell transplant.

Concerning this clonotype: This sequence may be a read error, since a much larger clone differs from it by one base. The rearrangement uses TRBV7-9 and TRBJ2-5, with 16 bases matching TRBD2. The junction had 2 bases not matched to a gene; V was cut back by 3 bases and J by 4 bases. CDR3 length: 16 residues. CDR1 SEHNR and CDR2 FQNEAQ come from the germline V gene (reference sequence). This CDR3 is CASSFGTSGRGETQYF. For the CDR3, the DNA is TGTGCCAGCAGCTTCGGGACTAGCGGGAGGGGAGAGACCCAGTACTTC.

CDR3 bases: TGTGCCAGCAGCCAGGGAATCGAGGGGGCAAGGTCCCAGAGGTTAAAAACGTCCTACAATGAGCAGTTCTTC. It translates to CASSQGIEGARSQRLKTSYNEQFF. V gene TRBV14 combines with J gene TRBJ2-1; 7 bases are a match to TRBD1. J gave up 1 base and V 3 bases, and 30 bases lay outside the gene matches. Germline assignment: CDR1 SGHDN and CDR2 FVKESK. This CDR3 contains 24 residues.

The rearrangement links TRBV20-1 to TRBJ2-1; 7 bases fit TRBD2. This CDR3 has 19 residues. Trimming at V came to 0 bases and at J to 0 bases, leaving 14 bases not matched to a gene. Germline CDR1 is DFQATT and CDR2 is SNEGSKA (reference sequence). CDR3 sequence (DNA): TGCAGTGCTAGAGATCGGGCTAGCGGAACGTCGACCTCCTACAATGAGCAGTTCTTC. It codes for CSARDRASGTSTSYNEQFF.

The rearrangement joins TRBV3-1 to TRBJ2-7; 9 bases line up with TRBD2. The CDR3 has 17 amino acids. CDR1 and CDR2 (germline): LGHDT, YNNKEL (reference sequence). V lost 1 base to trimming and J lost 6 bases; unmatched junction nucleotides: 13. CDR3 protein: CASSQVGLAGTRGEQYF. The CDR3 DNA reads as TGTGCCAGCAGCCAAGTGGGGCTAGCGGGGACCAGAGGCGAGCAGTACTTC.

The chain is built from TRBV20-1 and TRBJ2-1; no clear D gene. This CDR3 region has 16 residues. Germline lookup yields CDR1 DFQATT and CDR2 SNEGSKA (reference sequence). The V gene lost 5 bases and the J gene lost 7 bases, with 24 bases spanning the gap. The CDR3 here is CSASPSDGSSRNEQFF. In DNA, the CDR3 is TGCAGTGCTTCCCCATCCGATGGGTCCTCAAGGAATGAGCAGTTCTTC.

This chain joins TRBV6-1 and TRBJ2-7, with 9 bases matching TRBD2. The J segment lost 11 bases and the V segment lost 4 bases, leaving 6 bases of the junction unmatched. CDR3 length: 12 residues. The germline CDR1 and CDR2 sequences are MNHNS and SASEGT. CDR3 sequence reads: CASSGSGRLEYF. In DNA, the CDR3 is TGTGCCAGCAGTGGGAGCGGGAGGTTGGAGTACTTC.

Many counts were recorded for this clonotype. The CDR3 sequence is CATSSARPGTGKGSNQPQHF. CDR3 coding DNA: TGTGCCACCAGCAGTGCTAGACCCGGGACAGGGAAGGGAAGCAATCAGCCCCAGCATTTT. The chain is built from TRBV15 and TRBJ1-5; 9 nucleotides line up with TRBD1. Trimming took 3 bases from V and 1 from J; bases not matched to a gene: 16. This CDR3 comprises 20 residues. Germline CDR1 and CDR2: LNHNV and YYDKDF (reference sequence).

The chain links TRBV19 to TRBJ2-7; tentatively, D is TRBD1 or TRBD2 (5 bases each). Germline V lookup: CDR1 LNHDA, CDR2 SQIVND (reference sequence). The CDR3 has 13 amino acids. V was trimmed by 5 bases and J by 0 bases, leaving 8 bases between them. The CDR3 bases are TGTGCCAGTAGTGCAGGGACCTCCTACGAGCAGTACTTC. Amino acids: CASSAGTSYEQYF.

The V and J genes are TRBV28 and TRBJ2-7, with D tentatively TRBD2 (5 bases). Germline V lookup: CDR1 MDHEN, CDR2 SYDVKM. This CDR3 comprises 16 residues. Deletions cut 2 bases from V and 6 bases from J, with 20 bases between. CDR3 in amino acids: CASSLPLGRLWAEQYF. In DNA form, the CDR3 reads TGTGCCAGCAGTTTACCCTTAGGGAGATTATGGGCCGAGCAGTACTTC.

Only a few counts were recorded for this clonotype. V and J are TRBV2 and TRBJ1-1, with D perhaps matching TRBD1 (5 bases). Germline loops: CDR1 SNHLY, CDR2 FYNNEI. The length of the CDR3 is 14 residues. Trimming stripped 6 bases from V and 3 bases from J, with 14 bases between. In nucleotides, the CDR3 is TGTGCCAGCAGCGCAGGATGGGGGGACACTGAAGCTTTCTTT. Residues: CASSAGWGDTEAFF.

V and J are TRBV11-2 and TRBJ1-1; 12 bases match TRBD1. Germline trimming cut 1 base from V and 7 bases from J; bases unmatched to any gene: 10. The length of the CDR3 is 17 residues. Germline V lookup: CDR1 SGHAT, CDR2 FQNNGV. Written as DNA, the CDR3 is TGTGCCAGCAGCTTAGGATCGGGGACAGGGGGCTTTGATGAAGCTTTCTTT. Its translation: CASSLGSGTGGFDEAFF.

This chain connects TRBV4-2 to TRBJ2-1; 12 bases are a match to TRBD2. CDR3 size: 14 residues. The germline gives CDR1 LGHNA, CDR2 YNFKEQ. J was trimmed by 7 bases and V by 9 bases; bases with no gene match: 7. The CDR3 loop reads CASGLAGSANEQFF. The CDR3 DNA reads TGTGCCAGTGGACTAGCGGGGAGCGCGAATGAGCAGTTCTTC.

The J gene is TRBJ2-2, the V gene TRBV6-2 or TRBV6-3; 7 bases fit TRBD2. V gave up 0 bases and J gave up 6 bases; unmatched junction bases: 4. CDR1 is MNHEY, CDR2 SVGEGT, per germline. This CDR3 is 15 amino acids long. The CDR3 nucleotides read TGTGCCAGCAGTTACTCGGCGGGAGTGGCCGGGGAGCTGTTTTTT. Translating it yields CASSYSAGVAGELFF.

In its sample, this clonotype was seen many times. J is TRBJ2-3 and V is TRBV29-1; D is unresolved. The CDR3 loop spans 12 amino acids. V was clipped by 1 base and J by 7 bases, with 9 bases between them. Germline V gene sequence: CDR1 SQVTM, CDR2 ANQGSEA. CDR3: CSVEAAQNTQYF. The CDR3 DNA is TGCAGCGTTGAAGCGGCACAGAATACGCAGTATTTT.

This rearrangement joins TRBV6-5 to TRBJ2-1, with 7 positions matching TRBD2. V gave up 1 base and J gave up 8 bases; unmatched junction bases: 8. The CDR3 extends over 15 amino acids. Germline CDR1 reads MNHEY; CDR2 reads SVGAGI. In DNA, the CDR3 is TGTGCCAGCAGTTACTGGGAGGGCGCGGGCCATGAGCAGTTCTTC. Amino acid sequence: CASSYWEGAGHEQFF.

The V gene is TRBV20-1, the J gene TRBJ2-3, with 8 nucleotides matching TRBD2. This CDR3 has 16 amino acids. Germline lookup yields CDR1 DFQATT and CDR2 SNEGSKA (reference sequence). Germline trimming cut 1 base from V and 3 bases from J; bases unmatched to any gene: 9. In DNA form, the CDR3 reads TGCAGTGCTAGAGCCCTCGGGCCGGGGGGGACAGATACGCAGTATTTT. This gives the protein CSARALGPGGTDTQYF.

This chain uses TRBV12-3 or TRBV12-4 with TRBJ2-5; tentative D call: TRBD1 (6 bases). Trimming took off 6 bases at V and 4 bases at J, with 12 bases between the two ends. The CDR3 is 13 amino acids. For the CDR3, the DNA is TGTGCCAGCAGCCCCGACAGGTCAGAGACCCAGTACTTC. Translating gives CASSPDRSETQYF.

This chain uses TRBV5-1 with TRBJ2-1, with TRBD2 matching over 7 bases. Germline V gene data show CDR1 as SGHRS and CDR2 as YFSETQ. J gave up 7 bases and V 0 bases, and 10 bases lay outside the gene matches. The CDR3 contains 16 residues. CDR3 sequence: CASSLEGLLLGNEQFF. In DNA, the CDR3 is TGCGCCAGCAGCTTGGAGGGACTATTACTAGGGAATGAGCAGTTCTTC.

The genes are TRBV28 and TRBJ2-1; D may match TRBD1 or TRBD2 (5 bases each). Germline V gene lookup returns CDR1 MDHEN and CDR2 SYDVKM. The length of the CDR3 is 11 residues. V was shortened by 5 bases and J by 12 bases, with 11 bases between the two germline ends. This CDR3 reads CASSRSRGQFF. The CDR3 coding sequence is TGTGCCAGCAGTAGGTCGAGGGGGCAGTTCTTC.

This clonotype was counted at least ten times. V is TRBV5-4 and J is TRBJ2-3; D is perhaps TRBD2 (5 bases). The CDR3 contains 17 residues. Germline lookup yields CDR1 SGHNT and CDR2 YYREEE (reference sequence). The V gene lost 0 bases and the J gene lost 4 bases, with 18 bases spanning the gap. This chain's CDR3 is CASSLGASPILSDTQYF. The CDR3 DNA sequence: TGTGCCAGCAGCTTGGGTGCTAGCCCGATCCTTTCAGATACGCAGTATTTT.

There are a few counts of this clonotype. The rearrangement joins TRBV3-1 to TRBJ2-2; D not resolved. Germline CDR1 reads LGHDT; CDR2 reads YNNKEL (reference sequence). V dropped 4 bases and J dropped 0 bases, with 15 bases sitting between them. This CDR3 is 17 amino acids long. CDR3 sequence reads: CASSRAARLANTGELFF. The CDR3 coding sequence is TGTGCCAGCAGCCGGGCCGCGCGGCTAGCGAACACCGGGGAGCTGTTTTTT.